These T cell receptor beta chains were read from a single sample in a study of ipilimumab plus nivolumab after autologous stem cell transplantation. Assay: immunoSEQ multiplex PCR; the TCRdb copy retains only in-frame clones and omits some. The table lists about 22,000 clones, nearly 75% of them singletons, with roughly 25% in the top ten. The specimen comprised PBMCs, sampled in a trial of ipilimumab plus nivolumab as post-transplant consolidation. These receptors all stem from a male donor with diffuse large B-cell lymphoma. CDR3s include the opening cysteine and the closing phenylalanine or tryptophan. Fields, in order: CDR3 protein, CDR3 DNA, J gene, V gene, clone size, D gene. A D gene is named only where the DNA matches it firmly. Some rows have no size entry. The others give once, few or many, or a class for an expanded clone.

CDR3 protein: CASSSRDPYNEQFF; CDR3 DNA: TGTGCCAGCAGCTCCCGGGACCCTTACAATGAGCAGTTCTTC; J gene: TRBJ2-1; V gene: TRBV11-3; clone size: NA; D gene: NA
CDR3 protein: CASSEQGYEQYF; CDR3 DNA: TGCGCCAGCAGCGAACAGGGTTACGAGCAGTACTTC; J gene: TRBJ2-7; V gene: TRBV5-1; clone size: NA; D gene: NA
CDR3 protein: CASSRDPTSPLHF; CDR3 DNA: TGTGCCAGTAGTAGGGACCCGACTTCACCCCTCCACTTT; J gene: TRBJ1-6; V gene: TRBV19; clone size: NA; D gene: NA
CDR3 protein: CASSSLSGPEDEKLFF; CDR3 DNA: TGCGCCAGCAGCTCACTCTCGGGACCCGAGGATGAAAAACTGTTTTTT; J gene: TRBJ1-4; V gene: TRBV5-1; clone size: NA; D gene: NA
CDR3 protein: CASSMLTGGYSNQPQHF; CDR3 DNA: TGTGCCAGTAGTATGTTAACAGGGGGTTATAGCAATCAGCCCCAGCATTTT; J gene: TRBJ1-5; V gene: TRBV19; clone size: NA; D gene: TRBD1
CDR3 protein: CASTPDRGFPYEQYF; CDR3 DNA: TGTGCCAGCACACCGGACCGGGGCTTTCCCTACGAGCAGTACTTC; J gene: TRBJ2-7; V gene: TRBV6-5; clone size: NA; D gene: NA
CDR3 protein: CASKQTGARTNEKLFF; CDR3 DNA: TGTGCCAGCAAGCAGACAGGGGCAAGGACTAATGAAAAACTGTTTTTT; J gene: TRBJ1-4; V gene: TRBV5-5; clone size: NA; D gene: TRBD1
CDR3 protein: CASSPEGLAKNIQYF; CDR3 DNA: TGTGCCAGCTCACCCGAGGGATTAGCCAAAAACATTCAGTACTTC; J gene: TRBJ2-4; V gene: TRBV18; clone size: once; D gene: NA
CDR3 protein: CASSLVLASRDEQFF; CDR3 DNA: TGCGCCAGCAGCTTGGTCCTAGCGAGCAGGGATGAGCAGTTCTTC; J gene: TRBJ2-1; V gene: TRBV5-1; clone size: NA; D gene: NA
CDR3 protein: CASTGAGSYEQYF; CDR3 DNA: TGTGCCAGCACAGGAGCGGGCTCCTACGAGCAGTACTTC; J gene: TRBJ2-7; V gene: TRBV11-3; clone size: NA; D gene: NA
CDR3 protein: CASSLPSGLAGGRNEQFF; CDR3 DNA: TGCGCCAGCAGCCTCCCTTCGGGACTAGCGGGGGGCAGGAATGAGCAGTTCTTC; J gene: TRBJ2-1; V gene: TRBV4-1; clone size: NA; D gene: TRBD2
CDR3 protein: CASSEIGGGRTGELFF; CDR3 DNA: TGTGCCAGCAGTGAAATTGGGGGAGGGCGGACCGGGGAGCTGTTTTTT; J gene: TRBJ2-2; V gene: TRBV6-1; clone size: NA; D gene: TRBD2
CDR3 protein: CASSPETSGSYEQYF; CDR3 DNA: TGTGCCAGCTCACCAGAGACTAGCGGGAGTTACGAGCAGTACTTC; J gene: TRBJ2-7; V gene: TRBV18; clone size: NA; D gene: TRBD2
CDR3 protein: CASSLYPANTGELFF; CDR3 DNA: TGCGCCAGCAGCTTGTATCCAGCGAACACCGGGGAGCTGTTTTTT; J gene: TRBJ2-2; V gene: TRBV5-1; clone size: once; D gene: NA
CDR3 protein: CASSTPGLEGTMKQFF; CDR3 DNA: TGTGCCAGCAGCACTCCCGGACTAGAGGGTACAATGAAGCAGTTCTTC; J gene: TRBJ2-1; V gene: TRBV25-1; clone size: NA; D gene: TRBD2
CDR3 protein: CASAPRAPLNTEAFF; CDR3 DNA: TGTGCCAGTGCCCCCAGGGCCCCACTAAACACTGAAGCTTTCTTT; J gene: TRBJ1-1; V gene: TRBV19; clone size: few; D gene: NA